This passage covers 20 T cell receptor beta chains from one sample sequenced in a study of cytomegalovirus exposure and HLA in healthy donors. Libraries were prepared by immunoSEQ multiplex PCR; TCRdb keeps only in-frame clonotypes and omits some of them. This sample has around 130,000 clones, with roughly 90% found just once. The sequencing sample was made of PBMCs. All receptors derive from a man younger than 40 in good health and CMV-seronegative.

The chain is built from TRBV2 and TRBJ2-3; D not certain. The ends were cut back, 4 bases at V and 0 bases at J, with 11 bases in the middle. Germline CDR1 SNHLY, CDR2 FYNNEI. CDR3 length: 15 amino acids. Here the CDR3 DNA reads TGTGCCAGCAGTGTCAACAGCCTTAGCACAGATACGCAGTATTTT. Translated, it gives CASSVNSLSTDTQYF.

This clone is a singleton in its sample. This chain uses TRBV5-6 with TRBJ1-1; 9 nucleotides align to TRBD1. The CDR3 loop spans 14 amino acids. With 5 bases clipped from V and 5 bases from J, the junction kept 7 bases outside the gene matches. Germline CDR1 and CDR2: SGHDT and YYEEEE. The CDR3: CASSSTGGLTEAFF. The CDR3 DNA is TGTGCCAGCAGTTCGACAGGGGGTCTAACTGAAGCTTTCTTT.

V and J are TRBV7-8 and TRBJ2-3; D unclear. Looked up from germline, CDR1 is SGHVS and CDR2 is FQNEAQ. The CDR3 totals 13 residues. V was pared by 8 bases and J by 3 bases, with 12 bases between. The CDR3 DNA follows: TGTGCCAGCTCCTCAGCCGGGACAGATACGCAGTATTTT. It is translated as CASSSAGTDTQYF.

This chain joins TRBV5-1 and TRBJ2-1; 9 positions match TRBD2. The trim removed 4 bases at V and 0 bases at J, leaving 2 bases unmatched. This CDR3 region has 15 residues. Germline CDR1 is SGHRS and CDR2 is YFSETQ. In DNA, the CDR3 is TGCGCCAGCAGCCGCGGGGGGGACTCCTACAATGAGCAGTTCTTC. Translated, it gives CASSRGGDSYNEQFF.

This clone was seen a few times. The chain recombines TRBV7-3 with TRBJ2-7; a possible D gene is TRBD1 (7 bases). With 4 bases removed from V and 1 base from J, the gap between germline ends came to 11 bases. Germline-derived CDR1 and CDR2 are SGHTA and FQGTGA. This CDR3 contains 14 residues. CDR3 protein: CASSSGDRSYEQYF. In DNA, the CDR3 is TGTGCCAGCAGCTCGGGGGACAGATCCTACGAGCAGTACTTC.

The gene calls are TRBV7-2 and TRBJ2-1, with TRBD1 matching over 7 bases. CDR3 size: 15 residues. V trimming: 5 bases; J trimming: 5 bases; junction bases outside the gene matches: 9. Looked up from germline, CDR1 is SGHTA and CDR2 is FQGNSA. DNA of the CDR3: TGTGCCAGCAGCCTGCGCGTAGGGGGCCACAATGAGCAGTTCTTC. As protein: CASSLRVGGHNEQFF. The full variable domain, its missing parts supplied by reference TRBV7-2 and TRBJ2-1, is GAGVSQSPSNKVTEKGKDVELRCDPISGHTALYWYRQSLGQGLEFLIYFQGNSAPDKSGLPSDRFSAERTGGSVSTLTIQRTQQEDSAVYLCASSLRVGGHNEQFFGPGTRLTVL.

The chain recombines TRBV12-5 with TRBJ1-5; tentative D call: TRBD1 (6 bases). Germline assignment: CDR1 LGHNT and CDR2 FRNRAP. This CDR3 is 17 amino acids long. V lost 0 bases and J 7 bases, leaving 19 bases between the germline ends. CDR3 coding DNA: TGTGCTAGTGGTTTGGTACTTACGCGGGGGGCGAACCAGCCCCAGCATTTT. Translating gives CASGLVLTRGANQPQHF.

The rearrangement joins TRBV18 to TRBJ2-2; D possibly corresponds to TRBD2 (5 bases). CDR3 length equals 14 residues. Germline CDR1 reads KGHSH; CDR2 reads LQKENI. V dropped 4 bases and J dropped 4 bases, with 10 bases sitting between them. This chain's CDR3 is CASSREIGTGELFF. CDR3 bases: TGTGCCAGCTCACGGGAGATTGGCACCGGGGAGCTGTTTTTT.

This chain joins TRBV11-2 and TRBJ1-5, with unresolved D. Germline values: CDR1 SGHAT, CDR2 FQNNGV. Between the trimmed V and J ends, which lost 5 bases and 0 bases, there was a span of 8 bases. This CDR3 region has 14 residues. The DNA of the CDR3 is TGTGCCAGCAGCCCAACAGTTAGCAATCAGCCCCAGCATTTT. Protein sequence: CASSPTVSNQPQHF.

The chain carries TRBV14 and TRBJ1-6, with D possibly TRBD1 on 6 matching bases. Looked up from germline, CDR1 is SGHDN and CDR2 is FVKESK. V gave up 2 bases and J gave up 7 bases, with 15 bases separating them. The CDR3 is 16 residues long. The DNA of the CDR3 is TGTGCCAGCAGCCAACTGGGGAGGGGGGGAAATTCACCCCTCCACTTT. Protein sequence: CASSQLGRGGNSPLHF.

This clone was seen only a few times. The V gene is TRBV9, the J gene TRBJ2-7, with D possibly being TRBD2 (5 bases). Trimming pared 2 bases from V and 7 bases from J, leaving 16 bases between. Germline loops: CDR1 SGDLS, CDR2 YYNGEE. CDR3 length equals 14 residues. CDR3 bases: TGTGCCAGCAGCGTCGGACTGCTGCCTTATGAGCAGTACTTC. It yields the protein CASSVGLLPYEQYF.

The rearrangement joins TRBV7-2 to TRBJ2-2; 9 bases match TRBD1. The J segment lost 4 bases and the V segment lost 2 bases, leaving 14 bases of the junction unmatched. The CDR3 length is 19 residues. Germline lookup yields CDR1 SGHTA and CDR2 FQGNSA. The CDR3 bases are TGTGCCAGCAGCTTATTCGGGACAGGGAGTCTGGGTACCACCGGGGAGCTGTTTTTT. This gives the protein CASSLFGTGSLGTTGELFF.

This chain uses TRBV9 with TRBJ2-2; tentative D call: TRBD2 (6 bases). Between the trimmed V and J ends, which lost 2 bases and 3 bases, there was a span of 8 bases. The V gene's germline CDR1 is SGDLS and CDR2 YYNGEE. There are 14 residues in the CDR3. CDR3 sequence reads: CASSVASDTGELFF. The CDR3 coding sequence is TGTGCCAGCAGCGTGGCTAGCGACACCGGGGAGCTGTTTTTT.

The chain links TRBV5-1 to TRBJ1-2, with 12 bases matching TRBD1. Per the germline V gene, CDR1 is SGHRS and CDR2 is YFSETQ. V shed 4 bases, J shed 4 bases, and the junction held 5 bases outside the gene matches. This CDR3 spans 15 amino acids. CDR3 nucleotide sequence: TGCGCCAGCAGCCAAGGGACAGGGGGCCTCTATGGCTACACCTTC. Protein: CASSQGTGGLYGYTF.

The chain employs TRBV6-6 and TRBJ2-1; 12 bases fit TRBD2. Germline loops: CDR1 MNHNY, CDR2 SVGAGI (reference sequence). J gave up 8 bases and V 9 bases, and 8 bases lay outside the gene matches. The CDR3 contains 14 residues. DNA of the CDR3: TGTGCCAGTGAAACTAGCGGGAGGAAAGATGAGCAGTTCTTC. Encoded protein: CASETSGRKDEQFF.

CDR3 coding DNA: TGTGCCAGCAGCTTCTTCCCGGGAGAAGGGACCTACGAGCAGTACTTC. As protein: CASSFFPGEGTYEQYF. The chain combines TRBV7-2 with TRBJ2-7, with a possible D match to TRBD2 (6 bases). Germline assignment: CDR1 SGHTA and CDR2 FQGNSA. Trimming removed 3 bases at V and 2 bases at J, with 17 bases between. This CDR3 is 16 amino acids long.

This clone occurred a few times. The chain links TRBV6-5 to TRBJ1-2, with no clear D. The CDR3 is 12 residues long. Looked up from germline, CDR1 is MNHEY and CDR2 is SVGAGI. V shed 0 bases and J shed 9 bases, with 8 bases lying between them. CDR3 in amino acids: CASSYSAGRYTF. The CDR3 region has the DNA TGTGCCAGCAGTTACTCCGCGGGCCGCTACACCTTC.

This rearrangement joins TRBV7-3 to TRBJ2-1, with D possibly matching TRBD2 (6 bases). The V end lost 0 bases, the J end lost 2 bases, and 11 bases lay between the germline ends. Germline CDR1 and CDR2: SGHTA and FQGTGA. CDR3 length: 16 residues. The CDR3 sequence: CASSLTAGFPYNEQFF. The CDR3 DNA is TGTGCCAGCAGCTTAACGGCGGGATTCCCCTACAATGAGCAGTTCTTC. Full variable domain (rest looked up from reference TRBV7-3 and TRBJ2-1): GAGVSQTPSNKVTEKGKYVELRCDPISGHTALYWYRQSLGQGPEFLIYFQGTGAADDSGLPNDRFFAVRPEGSVSTLKIQRTERGDSAVYLCASSLTAGFPYNEQFFGPGTRLTVL.

The rearrangement links TRBV2 to TRBJ1-5; TRBD1 matches at 10 bases. The CDR3 contains 13 residues. V was clipped by 8 bases and J by 7 bases; unmatched bases: 5. CDR1 SNHLY and CDR2 FYNNEI come from the germline V gene. The CDR3 region has the DNA TGTGCCAGCGCCCGGGACAGGGGACAGCCCCAGCATTTT. Translated: CASARDRGQPQHF. Using reference TRBV2 and TRBJ1-5 for the parts outside the CDR3, the full variable domain is EPEVTQTPSHQVTQMGQEVILRCVPISNHLYFYWYRQILGQKVEFLVSFYNNEISEKSEIFDDQFSVERPDGSNFTLKIRSTKLEDSAMYFCASARDRGQPQHFGDGTRLSIL.

This clone was counted between two and nine times. The rearrangement joins TRBV5-6 to TRBJ2-4, with unresolved D. CDR1 SGHDT and CDR2 YYEEEE come from the germline V gene. The CDR3 spans 14 residues. Between the trimmed V and J ends, which lost 0 bases and 12 bases, there was a span of 16 bases. As DNA, the CDR3 is TGTGCCAGCAGCTTGGGGTCAGGCCCGTCCCCTCAGTACTTC. Translation: CASSLGSGPSPQYF.